This T cell receptor beta chain was sequenced for a study of T cell repertoires in cytomegalovirus infection. Broader study findings: In two of eight donors, the top clonotype was HLA-C-restricted CMV-specific.

The V segment lost 5 bases and the J segment 11 bases; nucleotides outside the gene matches: 9. This CDR3 region has 15 residues. Germline V lookup: CDR1 MNHNY, CDR2 SVGAGI (reference sequence). One entry per CDR3 protein, called by TCRdb with MiXCR from the reads. Among fewer than 130,000 distinct CDR3 sequences listed, roughly 39% were seen once. About this clonotype: Its antigen is undetermined.

The V gene is TRBV6-6, the J gene TRBJ1-6, with 10 bases lining up with TRBD1. The source of this sequence is a human donor in good health (CMV status not recorded). Some clones in this sample may be carry-over from other donors' samples. The source was CD8+ T cells from cultured PBMCs, collected from culture after CMV antigen stimulation. The DNA of the CDR3 is TGTGCCAGCAGTGACTACGGACAGGGGGGGCCACCCCTCCACTTT. This encodes CASSDYGQGGPPLHF.